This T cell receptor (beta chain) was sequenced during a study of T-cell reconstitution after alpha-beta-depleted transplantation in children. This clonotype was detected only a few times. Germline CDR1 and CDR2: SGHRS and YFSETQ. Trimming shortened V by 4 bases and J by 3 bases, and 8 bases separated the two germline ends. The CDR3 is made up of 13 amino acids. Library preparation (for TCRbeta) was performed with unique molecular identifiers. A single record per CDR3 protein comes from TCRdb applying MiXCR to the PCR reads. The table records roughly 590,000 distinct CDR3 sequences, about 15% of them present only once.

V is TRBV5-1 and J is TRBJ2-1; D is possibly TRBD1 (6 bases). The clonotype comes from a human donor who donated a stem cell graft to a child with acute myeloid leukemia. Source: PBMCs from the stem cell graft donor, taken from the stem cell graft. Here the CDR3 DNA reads TGCGCCAGCAGCATCAGGGGCTACAATGAGCAGTTCTTC. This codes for CASSIRGYNEQFF.